This entry concerns a single TCR beta chain. The sample comes from a study of shared T cell receptors in the human thymus. Only in-frame clones appear in the TCRdb table, and some are missing; sequencing was by immunoSEQ multiplex PCR. The data contain about 660,000 clones, roughly 88% of them singletons. The same specimen was also included in a second study, on human thymus T cells. Turning to that study: Infants served as donors; they were healthy and Finnish and were having corrective surgery for congenital heart defects. Obtained as resections during corrective heart surgery, the thymus tissue was then studied. Apparent skewing of V and J gene usage characterized both thymic and blood repertoires. Unrelated individuals reportedly shared highly overlapping thymic TCR repertoires.

The sequencing sample was made of thymocytes. The source is a boy under two years old with a congenital heart defect.

The CDR3 sequence is CASSHPWRERSYNEQFF. The CDR3 region has the DNA TGTGCCAGCAGCCACCCTTGGCGGGAGCGCTCCTACAATGAGCAGTTCTTC. This chain links TRBV11-2 with TRBJ2-1, with 7 nucleotides matching TRBD2. CDR1 and CDR2 (germline): SGHAT, FQNNGV. This CDR3 is 17 amino acids long. V shed 5 bases and J 0 bases; nucleotides not matched to a gene: 10.